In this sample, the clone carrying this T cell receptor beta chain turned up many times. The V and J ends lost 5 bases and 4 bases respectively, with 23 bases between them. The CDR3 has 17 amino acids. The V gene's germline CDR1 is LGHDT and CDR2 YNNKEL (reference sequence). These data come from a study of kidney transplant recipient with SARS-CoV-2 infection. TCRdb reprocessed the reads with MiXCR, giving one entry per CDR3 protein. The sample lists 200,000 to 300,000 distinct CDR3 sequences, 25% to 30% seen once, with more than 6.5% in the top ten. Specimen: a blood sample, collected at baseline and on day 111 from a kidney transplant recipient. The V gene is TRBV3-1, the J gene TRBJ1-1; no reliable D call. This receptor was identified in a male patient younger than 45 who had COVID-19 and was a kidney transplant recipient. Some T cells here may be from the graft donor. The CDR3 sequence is CASSKHVPISIRTEAFF. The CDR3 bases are TGTGCCAGCAGCAAACACGTTCCCATTTCAATTCGCACTGAAGCTTTCTTT.